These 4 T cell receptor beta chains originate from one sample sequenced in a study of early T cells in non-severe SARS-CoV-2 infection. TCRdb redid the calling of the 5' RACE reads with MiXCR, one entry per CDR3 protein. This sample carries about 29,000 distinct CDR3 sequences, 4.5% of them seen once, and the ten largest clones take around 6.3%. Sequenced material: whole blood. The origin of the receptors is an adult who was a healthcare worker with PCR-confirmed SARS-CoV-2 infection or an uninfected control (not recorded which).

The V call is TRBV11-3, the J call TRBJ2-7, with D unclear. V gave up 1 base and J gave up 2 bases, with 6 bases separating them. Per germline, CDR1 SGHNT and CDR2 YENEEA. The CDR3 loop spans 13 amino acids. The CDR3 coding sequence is TGTGCCAGCAGCTTAGTCAGAACCTACGAGCAGTACTTC. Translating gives CASSLVRTYEQYF. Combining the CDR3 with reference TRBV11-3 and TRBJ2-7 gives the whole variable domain EAGVVQSPRYKIIEKKQPVAFWCNPISGHNTLYWYLQNLGQGPELLIRYENEEAVDDSQLPKDRFSAERLKGVDSTLKIQPAELGDSAVYLCASSLVRTYEQYFGPGTRLTVT.

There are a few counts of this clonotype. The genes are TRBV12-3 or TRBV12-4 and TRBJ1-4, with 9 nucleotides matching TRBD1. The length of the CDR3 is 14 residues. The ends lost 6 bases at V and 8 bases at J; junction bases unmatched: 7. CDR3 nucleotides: TGTGCCAGCAGGGCCACAGGGGGCATGGAAAAACTGTTTTTT. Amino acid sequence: CASRATGGMEKLFF.

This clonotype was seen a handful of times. The DNA of the CDR3 is TGTGCCAGCAGCCCGTCCCCCTTCGAGCAGTACTTC. Its translation: CASSPSPFEQYF. V and J are TRBV11-3 and TRBJ2-7, with unresolved D. Looked up from germline, CDR1 is SGHNT and CDR2 is YENEEA. There are 12 residues in the CDR3. Trimming took off 5 bases at V and 6 bases at J, with 11 bases between the two ends.

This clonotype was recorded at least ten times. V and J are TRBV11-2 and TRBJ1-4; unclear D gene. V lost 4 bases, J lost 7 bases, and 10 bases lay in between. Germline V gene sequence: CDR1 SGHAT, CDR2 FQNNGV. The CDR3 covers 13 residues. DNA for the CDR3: TGTGCCAGCAGCTCGAGGATCTTTGAAAAACTGTTTTTT. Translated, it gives CASSSRIFEKLFF.